This entry concerns a single T cell receptor beta chain. The antigen is undetermined. The length of the CDR3 is 17 residues. Trimming at V came to 1 base and at J to 1 base, leaving 4 bases not matched to a gene. CDR1 is SGHRS and CDR2 is YFSETQ in the germline V gene. The sample comes from a study of cytomegalovirus exposure and HLA in healthy donors. Study-wide results and limits: CMV antigen specificity was confirmed in vitro for a few CMV-associated chains. Most of the TCR beta V segments (in an earlier analysis) were productive either about 87% or about 30% of the time. Apart from CMV serostatus, no immune exposure information was available.

Despite likely unrecorded immune exposures, the donors were nominally healthy at the time of sampling. Amplification used 60 Vbeta primers and 13 Jbeta primers. Assay: immunoSEQ multiplex PCR; the TCRdb copy retains only in-frame clones and omits some. Altogether about 130,000 clones are present, roughly 78% being singletons, with the ten largest covering approximately 5%. The chain recombines TRBV5-1 with TRBJ2-1; 11 bases are a match to TRBD2. The clonotype originates from a man aged 25-40 years in good health and CMV-seronegative. What was sequenced was PBMCs. For the CDR3, the DNA is TGCGCCAGCAGCTTGCGCGTAGCGGGGGGGTCCTACAATGAGCAGTTCTTC. Amino acids: CASSLRVAGGSYNEQFF.